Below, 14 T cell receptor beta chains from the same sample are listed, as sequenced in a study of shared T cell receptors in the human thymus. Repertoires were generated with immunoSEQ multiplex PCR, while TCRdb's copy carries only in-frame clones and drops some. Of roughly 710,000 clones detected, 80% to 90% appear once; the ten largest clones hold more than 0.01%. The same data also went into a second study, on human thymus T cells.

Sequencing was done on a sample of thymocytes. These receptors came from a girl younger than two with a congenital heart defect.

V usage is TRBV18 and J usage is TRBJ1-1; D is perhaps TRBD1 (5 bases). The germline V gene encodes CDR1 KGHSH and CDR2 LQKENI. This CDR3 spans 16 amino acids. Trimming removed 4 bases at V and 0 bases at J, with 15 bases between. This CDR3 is CASSRIRGGMNTEAFF. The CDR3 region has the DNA TGTGCCAGCTCACGAATTCGGGGGGGTATGAACACTGAAGCTTTCTTT.

CDR3 amino acids: CASSWQETQYF. The CDR3 DNA reads as TGCGCCAGCAGCTGGCAGGAGACCCAGTACTTC. The V call is TRBV5-1, the J call TRBJ2-5; no definite D call. Per the germline V gene, CDR1 is SGHRS and CDR2 is YFSETQ. The CDR3 length is 11 residues. Trimming left V 3 bases short and J 5 bases short, with 5 bases between.

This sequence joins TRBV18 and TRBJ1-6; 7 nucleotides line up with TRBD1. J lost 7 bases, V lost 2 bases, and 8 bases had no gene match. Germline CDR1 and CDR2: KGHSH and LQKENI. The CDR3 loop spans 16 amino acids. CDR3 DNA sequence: TGTGCCAGCTCACCATCTGGCGACAGGGAGAATTCACCCCTCCACTTT. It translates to CASSPSGDRENSPLHF.

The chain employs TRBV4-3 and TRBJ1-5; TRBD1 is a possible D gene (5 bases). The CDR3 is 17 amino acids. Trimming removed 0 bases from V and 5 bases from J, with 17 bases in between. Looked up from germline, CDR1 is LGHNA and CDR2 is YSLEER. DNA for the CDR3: TGCGCCAGCAGCCAAGAAAGGGTCGCGACAGATCATCAGCCCCAGCATTTT. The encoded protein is CASSQERVATDHQPQHF.

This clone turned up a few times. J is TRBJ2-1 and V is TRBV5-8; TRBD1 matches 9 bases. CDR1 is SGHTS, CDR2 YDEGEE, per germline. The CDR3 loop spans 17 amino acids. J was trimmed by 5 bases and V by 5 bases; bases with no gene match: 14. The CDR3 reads CASSSDRGHLSDNEQFF. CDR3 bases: TGTGCCAGCAGTTCGGACAGGGGACACCTCTCGGACAATGAGCAGTTCTTC.

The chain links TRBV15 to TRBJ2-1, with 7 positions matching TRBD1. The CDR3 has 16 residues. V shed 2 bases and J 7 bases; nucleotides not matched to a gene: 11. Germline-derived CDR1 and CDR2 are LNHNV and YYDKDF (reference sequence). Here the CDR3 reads CATSRSRQGRRNEQFF. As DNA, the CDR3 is TGTGCCACCAGCAGATCTAGACAGGGACGTAGGAATGAGCAGTTCTTC.

The CDR3 protein is CANEPQARAKNIQYF. CDR3 in DNA: TGTGCCAACGAGCCCCAGGCCCGAGCCAAAAACATTCAGTACTTC. The V call is TRBV13, the J call TRBJ2-4; D unresolved. CDR1 and CDR2 (germline): PRHDT, FYEKMQ (reference sequence). The CDR3 contains 15 residues. V dropped 10 bases and J dropped 0 bases, with 16 bases sitting between them.

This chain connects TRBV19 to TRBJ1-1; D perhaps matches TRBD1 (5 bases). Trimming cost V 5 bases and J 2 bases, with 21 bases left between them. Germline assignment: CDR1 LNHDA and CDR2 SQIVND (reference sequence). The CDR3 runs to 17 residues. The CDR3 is CASSPPGWGMRNTEAFF. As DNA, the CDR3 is TGTGCCAGTAGTCCCCCAGGGTGGGGAATGCGAAACACTGAAGCTTTCTTT.

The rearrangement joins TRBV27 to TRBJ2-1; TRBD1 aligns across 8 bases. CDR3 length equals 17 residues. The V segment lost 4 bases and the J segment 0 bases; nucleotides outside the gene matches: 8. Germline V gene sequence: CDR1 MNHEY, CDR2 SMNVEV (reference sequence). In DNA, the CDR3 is TGTGCCAGCAGTTCCTTCTCCGGGACAGGCTCCTACAATGAGCAGTTCTTC. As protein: CASSSFSGTGSYNEQFF.

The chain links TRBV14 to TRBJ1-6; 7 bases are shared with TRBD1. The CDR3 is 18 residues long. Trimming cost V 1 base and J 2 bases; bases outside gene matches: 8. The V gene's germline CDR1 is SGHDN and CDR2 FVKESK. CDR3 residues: CASSQGQGDSAYNSPLHF. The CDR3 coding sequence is TGTGCCAGCAGCCAAGGACAGGGAGATTCGGCCTATAATTCACCCCTCCACTTT.

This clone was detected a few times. CDR3 nucleotides: TGCGCCAGCAGCAGGGACAGGGAGATTAGTGCTTTCTTT. Protein product: CASSRDREISAFF. The chain joins TRBV5-1 to TRBJ1-1; 9 nucleotides match TRBD1. V shed 4 bases, J shed 11 bases, and the junction held 9 bases outside the gene matches. This CDR3 comprises 13 residues. Per the germline V gene, CDR1 is SGHRS and CDR2 is YFSETQ.

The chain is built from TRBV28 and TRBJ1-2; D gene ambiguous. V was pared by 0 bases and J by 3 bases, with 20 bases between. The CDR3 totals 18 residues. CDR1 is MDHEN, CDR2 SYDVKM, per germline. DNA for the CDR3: TGTGCCAGCAGTTTATGGGTAGATTTAGTCCAATCCCACTATGGCTACACCTTC. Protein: CASSLWVDLVQSHYGYTF.

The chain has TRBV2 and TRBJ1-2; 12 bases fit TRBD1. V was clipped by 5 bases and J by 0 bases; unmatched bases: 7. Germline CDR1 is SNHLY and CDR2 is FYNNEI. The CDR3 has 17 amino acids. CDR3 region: CASSPWDRGRANYGYTF. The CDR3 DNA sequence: TGTGCCAGCAGTCCGTGGGACAGGGGGCGAGCTAACTATGGCTACACCTTC.

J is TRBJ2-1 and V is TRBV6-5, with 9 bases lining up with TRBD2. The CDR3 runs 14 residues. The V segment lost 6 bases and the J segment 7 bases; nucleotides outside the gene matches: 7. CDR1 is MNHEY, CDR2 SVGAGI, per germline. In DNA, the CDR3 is TGTGCCAGCAGGGGCGGGGGGGCCCAAAATGAGCAGTTCTTC. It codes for CASRGGGAQNEQFF.